What follows are 19 T cell receptor beta chains derived from one specimen sequenced in a study of regulatory T cells in long-lasting Graves disease. CDR3 regions were amplified by Arm-PCR using iRepertoire HTBI primers to build TCR beta libraries. TCRdb re-derived calls from the multiplex PCR reads in MiXCR, one entry per CDR3 protein. The sample consists of roughly 380,000 distinct CDR3 sequences, roughly a sixth of them appearing once. Indicated time point: newly diagnosed GD, antithyroid drugs for less than 3 months. PBMC-derived RNA was used for the TCR library. Separately, the same data were catalogued under a study of T cells in Graves' hyperthyroidism and ophthalmopathy.

The sample in question was peripheral blood mononuclear cells (PBMCs), obtained at new diagnosis, from a patient treated with antithyroid drugs. The receptors derive from a man aged 35 to 55 with Graves disease.

This clonotype appeared a few times. V and J are TRBV2 and TRBJ1-5, with D possibly being TRBD1 (5 bases). This CDR3 spans 11 amino acids. Germline lookup yields CDR1 SNHLY and CDR2 FYNNEI. Deletions cut 4 bases from V and 11 bases from J, with 9 bases between. The CDR3 loop reads CASSASGSQHF. CDR3 DNA: TGTGCCAGCAGTGCTTCAGGGTCCCAGCATTTT.

This clonotype was observed many times. In DNA, the CDR3 is TGTGCCAGCAGCCCCGGGGGCCGAGGCGAAAAACTGTTTTTT. Translated: CASSPGGRGEKLFF. The chain employs TRBV5-6 and TRBJ1-4; weak D call: TRBD1 (6 bases). Trimming stripped 4 bases from V and 8 bases from J, with 15 bases between. This CDR3 has 14 amino acids. Germline CDR1 reads SGHDT; CDR2 reads YYEEEE.

This clonotype was seen many times. The chain couples TRBV12-3 or TRBV12-4 to TRBJ2-7; D may be TRBD1 (6 bases). Between the trimmed V and J ends, which lost 2 bases and 3 bases, there was a span of 20 bases. The CDR3 extends over 17 amino acids. CDR3 sequence: CASSLREGGIRGYEQYF. The CDR3 DNA is TGTGCCAGCAGTTTAAGGGAAGGGGGAATACGGGGCTACGAGCAGTACTTC.

Many counts were recorded for this clonotype. V is TRBV12-3 or TRBV12-4 and J is TRBJ1-1; D perhaps matches TRBD1 (5 bases). Trimming shortened V by 3 bases and J by 1 base, and 18 bases separated the two germline ends. This CDR3 comprises 17 residues. The CDR3 here is CASSLGRGVSWNTEAFF. The DNA of the CDR3 is TGTGCCAGCAGTTTGGGACGGGGGGTGAGTTGGAACACTGAAGCTTTCTTT.

This clonotype was recorded many times. The chain carries TRBV2 and TRBJ2-1; a possible D gene is TRBD2 (7 bases). The V end was cut by 7 bases, the J end by 7 bases, with 23 bases between. This CDR3 spans 16 amino acids. The germline gives CDR1 SNHLY, CDR2 FYNNEI. CDR3 sequence (DNA): TGTGCCAGCAAAGGGGGGGCCGGCCTAACTTTGAATGAGCAGTTCTTC. It specifies CASKGGAGLTLNEQFF.

The rearrangement joins TRBV7-8 to TRBJ2-7; tentative D call: TRBD1 (6 bases). The CDR3 spans 18 residues. Germline CDR1 is SGHVS and CDR2 is FQNEAQ. V was pared by 5 bases and J by 1 base, with 24 bases between. The CDR3 sequence is CASSPRNTGTLLSYEQYF. The CDR3 DNA reads as TGTGCCAGCAGCCCGAGAAACACCGGGACACTGTTATCCTACGAGCAGTACTTC.

This clonotype was counted ten times or more. This rearrangement joins TRBV6-1 to TRBJ2-7, with TRBD1 matching 7 bases. V shed 6 bases and J 2 bases; nucleotides not matched to a gene: 10. Germline CDR1 is MNHNS and CDR2 is SASEGT. The CDR3 sequence is 15 residues long. The CDR3 DNA sequence: TGTGCCAGCAGCCCCGCGAAACAGGGGACCTACGAGCAGTACTTC. Residues: CASSPAKQGTYEQYF.

The chain recombines TRBV19 with TRBJ2-1; 12 nucleotides line up with TRBD2. Germline CDR1 is LNHDA and CDR2 is SQIVND (reference sequence). Trimming took 7 bases from V and 4 from J; bases not matched to a gene: 5. The CDR3 runs to 15 residues. Here the CDR3 DNA reads TGTGCCAGTAAGCTAGCGGGGGGGAATTACAATGAGCAGTTCTTC. As protein: CASKLAGGNYNEQFF.

This clonotype was detected many times. The rearrangement uses TRBV29-1 and TRBJ2-5, with 11 bases matching TRBD2. The V segment lost 4 bases and the J segment 5 bases; nucleotides outside the gene matches: 6. The CDR3 contains 14 residues. Germline V lookup: CDR1 SQVTM, CDR2 ANQGSEA. The CDR3 loop is CSVGSGGARETQYF. CDR3 bases: TGCAGCGTTGGTAGCGGGGGGGCCCGTGAGACCCAGTACTTC.

This clonotype was counted many times. The chain is built from TRBV4-2 and TRBJ1-5; no clear D gene. The CDR3 has 14 amino acids. The V end was cut by 3 bases, the J end by 3 bases, with 9 bases between. Germline V gene lookup returns CDR1 LGHNA and CDR2 YNFKEQ. DNA for the CDR3: TGTGCCAGCAGCCAGGATCCTTACAATCAGCCCCAGCATTTT. Translated: CASSQDPYNQPQHF.

The chain has TRBV26 and TRBJ2-7; the table's D call, TRBD1, has no DNA check behind it. TRBV26 is termed a pseudogene. The CDR3 has 13 residues. Here the CDR3 DNA reads TGTGCCTGCCACCGGGACAGGGTGGGGGAGCAGTACTTC. This gives the protein CACHRDRVGEQYF.

This clonotype was seen many times. The chain recombines TRBV6-2 or TRBV6-3 with TRBJ2-7, with a possible D match to TRBD1 (5 bases). Trimming left V 6 bases short and J 2 bases short, with 26 bases between. There are 18 residues in the CDR3. Germline V gene sequence: CDR1 MNHEY, CDR2 SVGEGT. DNA of the CDR3: TGTGCCAGCAGGACTCGGCAGGGATTAGGTTATACGACCTACGAGCAGTACTTC. The encoded protein is CASRTRQGLGYTTYEQYF.

The V and J genes are TRBV20-1 and TRBJ2-7, with D unclear. Germline loops: CDR1 DFQATT, CDR2 SNEGSKA (reference sequence). The CDR3 is 14 residues long. Trimming removed 0 bases from V and 4 bases from J, with 13 bases in between. The CDR3 here is CSARDRADRYEQYF. The CDR3 DNA reads as TGCAGTGCTAGAGATCGGGCGGACCGATACGAGCAGTACTTC.

This clonotype was picked up a small number of times. This chain uses TRBV12-3 or TRBV12-4 with TRBJ1-1; TRBD1 is a possible D gene (5 bases). Trimming pared 3 bases from V and 1 base from J, leaving 12 bases between. This CDR3 has 15 residues. CDR3 coding DNA: TGTGCCAGCAGTTTTCTTTCAGGGTGGAACACTGAAGCTTTCTTT. Its translation is CASSFLSGWNTEAFF.

This clonotype was observed many times. The rearrangement links TRBV12-3 or TRBV12-4 to TRBJ2-3; D might be TRBD1 (6 bases). This CDR3 has 16 residues. Trimming pared 4 bases from V and 10 bases from J, leaving 24 bases between. The CDR3 sequence is CASSWGTRIRRLAQYF. CDR3 nucleotide sequence: TGTGCCAGCAGTTGGGGGACAAGGATCCGTCGGTTGGCGCAGTATTTT.

At least ten counts were recorded for this clonotype. The CDR3 region is CATSDPRTLEETQYF. The CDR3, as DNA: TGTGCCACCAGTGATCCGCGGACGTTGGAGGAGACCCAGTACTTC. This sequence joins TRBV24-1 and TRBJ2-5, with D unresolved. Trimming left V 3 bases short and J 5 bases short, with 15 bases between. The V gene's germline CDR1 is KGHDR and CDR2 SFDVKD. The length of the CDR3 is 15 residues.

The sample holds many counts of this clonotype. J is TRBJ2-1 and V is TRBV29-1; D is unresolved. Germline values: CDR1 SQVTM, CDR2 ANQGSEA. Trimming stripped 4 bases from V and 5 bases from J, with 6 bases between. This CDR3 comprises 11 residues. The CDR3 loop is CSVVPNNEQFF. Here the CDR3 DNA reads TGCAGCGTTGTCCCGAACAATGAGCAGTTCTTC.

This clonotype has a handful of counts. The CDR3 does not close with the conserved phenylalanine or tryptophan, likely indicating a read error. This sequence joins TRBV7-8 and TRBJ1-5, with 7 bases matching TRBD1. This CDR3 spans 17 amino acids. The ends lost 3 bases at V and 0 bases at J; junction bases unmatched: 8. Looked up from germline, CDR1 is SGHVS and CDR2 is FQNEAQ. The CDR3 DNA sequence: TGTGCCAGCAGCTTTTCCACCGGGACAGATAGCAATCAGCCCCAGCATTCT. Its protein product is CASSFSTGTDSNQPQHS.

In its sample, this clonotype was seen many times. This sequence joins TRBV7-2 and TRBJ2-5, with D maybe TRBD1 (6 bases). The germline V gene encodes CDR1 SGHTA and CDR2 FQGNSA. CDR3 length: 14 residues. V lost 7 bases to trimming and J lost 0 bases, with 12 bases between them. The CDR3 DNA follows: TGTGCCAGCACCCCCACAGGGAACCAAGAGACCCAGTACTTC. It encodes CASTPTGNQETQYF.